This TCR beta chain appears in the sequencing data of a study of blood T cell repertoires in COVID-19. Background on the study: There were acute and convalescent COVID-19 samples, and they came from the United States, Italy and Spain. T cells, B-cell-depleted T cells, or PBMCs supplied cDNA or gDNA.

Germline CDR1 reads SQVTM; CDR2 reads ANQGSEA. Losses at the gene ends were 6 bases for V and 0 bases for J; bases not matched to a gene: 14. CDR3 length: 17 amino acids. Original analysis: Nucleated cell counts were estimated from reference gene primer amplification. Using immunoSEQ multiplex PCR, the repertoire was profiled, and TCRdb retains in-frame clones only, with some absent. The DNA gave D and trimming, while V, J and clone size come from that table. The repertoire holds 150,000 or so clones, with over 75% as singletons. V is TRBV29-1 and J is TRBJ1-2; 9 positions agree with TRBD1. Specimen: peripheral blood. The clonotype originates from a human donor in a cohort sampled during active COVID-19. The CDR3 loop is CSVRFFSRQGANYGYTF. The CDR3 DNA reads TGCAGCGTCCGTTTCTTCAGTCGACAGGGGGCTAACTATGGCTACACCTTC.